This T cell receptor beta chain emerged from a study of blood T cell repertoires in COVID-19. Across the whole study: From T cells, B-cell-depleted T cells, or PBMCs came the material, which was cDNA or gDNA.

Trimming took off 6 bases at V and 6 bases at J, with 11 bases between the two ends. The CDR3 loop spans 13 amino acids. This clone was recorded only once. Clones were sequenced by immunoSEQ multiplex PCR, and TCRdb holds only the in-frame ones, with some missing. The table records 50,000 to 65,000 clones, roughly 76% of them present only once. J is TRBJ2-2 and V is TRBV12-3 or TRBV12-4; D remains ambiguous. The receptor was isolated from a woman aged 55-75 years with acute or convalescent COVID-19. Sequenced: peripheral blood. In nucleotides, the CDR3 is TGTGCCAGCAGACTCAACCAACCCGGGGAGCTGTTTTTT. Translation gives CASRLNQPGELFF.